Listed below are T cell receptor beta chains from one sample, sequenced in a study of blood T cell repertoires in COVID-19. Here immunoSEQ multiplex PCR was the method, and the copy in TCRdb shows in-frame clones only, minus some. This sample has 400,000 to 500,000 clones, with more than 75% found just once. The sequenced sample was PBMCs or T cells enriched from blood (not recorded which). The receptors stem from a woman in her 40s who had recovered from COVID-19. The CDR3 runs from the conserved cysteine through the conserved F or W. Each record gives: D gene, clone size, V gene, J gene, CDR3 DNA, CDR3 protein. The D gene is left open where the match is weak. Where a row states a size, it is once, few, many or the class of an expanded clone; other rows omit it.

d_gene: TRBD1; abundance: .; v_gene: TRBV29-1; j_gene: TRBJ1-2; CDR3nt: TGCAGCGTAGACAGGGACAGTCCCTATTTTGGCTACACCTTC; CDR3aa: CSVDRDSPYFGYTF
d_gene: .; abundance: .; v_gene: TRBV20-1; j_gene: TRBJ2-1; CDR3nt: TGCAGTGCTGCGGGGTCTAATGAGCAGTTCTTC; CDR3aa: CSAAGSNEQFF
d_gene: .; abundance: .; v_gene: TRBV3-1/TRBV3-2; j_gene: TRBJ1-1; CDR3nt: TGTGCCAGCAGCCTCCGGGGGTCGCCACACACTGAAGCTTTCTTT; CDR3aa: CASSLRGSPHTEAFF
d_gene: TRBD2; abundance: .; v_gene: TRBV30; j_gene: TRBJ2-5; CDR3nt: TGTGCCTGGAGTCCTAGCGGTTTGCAAGAGACCCAGTACTTC; CDR3aa: CAWSPSGLQETQYF
d_gene: TRBD1; abundance: .; v_gene: TRBV20-1; j_gene: TRBJ2-5; CDR3nt: TGCAGTGCTAGTGGGACAGGAAGGGGAGAGACCCAGTACTTC; CDR3aa: CSASGTGRGETQYF
d_gene: TRBD2; abundance: .; v_gene: TRBV9; j_gene: TRBJ2-1; CDR3nt: TGTGCCAGCAGTTGGCGAACCGGGACTAGCGGGAGGGATGAGCAGTTCTTC; CDR3aa: CASSWRTGTSGRDEQFF
d_gene: .; abundance: .; v_gene: TRBV21-1; j_gene: TRBJ2-7; CDR3nt: TGTGCCAGCAGCAAAGATGAGGGATGGGCCTCCTACGAGCAGTACTTC; CDR3aa: CASSKDEGWASYEQYF
d_gene: TRBD1; abundance: once; v_gene: TRBV12-5; j_gene: TRBJ2-2; CDR3nt: TGTGCTAGTGGACTACTCCAGGGGGCGTTCACCGGGGAGCTGTTTTTT; CDR3aa: CASGLLQGAFTGELFF
d_gene: TRBD2; abundance: .; v_gene: TRBV5-5; j_gene: TRBJ2-1; CDR3nt: TGTGCCAGCAGCTTGGCCGGGGACTACTCCTACAATGAGCAGTTCTTC; CDR3aa: CASSLAGDYSYNEQFF
d_gene: TRBD1; abundance: once; v_gene: TRBV6-5; j_gene: TRBJ1-2; CDR3nt: TGTGCCAGCAGTTACTCGGAGACAGGGGATGGCTACACCTTC; CDR3aa: CASSYSETGDGYTF
d_gene: TRBD1; abundance: .; v_gene: TRBV15; j_gene: TRBJ1-1; CDR3nt: TGTGCCACCAGCAGAGGGGACAGCTTGAACACTGAAGCTTTCTTT; CDR3aa: CATSRGDSLNTEAFF
d_gene: .; abundance: .; v_gene: TRBV18; j_gene: TRBJ2-5; CDR3nt: TGTGCCAGCTCACGATCGACAGGTCTCCAAGAGACCCAGTACTTC; CDR3aa: CASSRSTGLQETQYF
d_gene: .; abundance: .; v_gene: TRBV6-2/TRBV6-3; j_gene: TRBJ1-1; CDR3nt: TGTGCCAGCAGTTACTCGACGCAGGCGACTGAAGCTTTCTTT; CDR3aa: CASSYSTQATEAFF
d_gene: TRBD2; abundance: .; v_gene: TRBV11-3; j_gene: TRBJ2-5; CDR3nt: TGTGCCAGCAGCCCAGGGACTAGCGGGGGAGAGACCCAGTACTTC; CDR3aa: CASSPGTSGGETQYF
d_gene: TRBD1; abundance: .; v_gene: TRBV5-1; j_gene: TRBJ2-7; CDR3nt: TGCGCCAGCAGCTCCGGGACAGGGGTACACGAGCAGTACTTC; CDR3aa: CASSSGTGVHEQYF
d_gene: TRBD1; abundance: .; v_gene: TRBV27; j_gene: TRBJ2-1; CDR3nt: TGTGCCAGCAGTCTCGACAGGGGTCATCATAATGAGCAGTTCTTC; CDR3aa: CASSLDRGHHNEQFF
d_gene: TRBD1; abundance: .; v_gene: TRBV7-9; j_gene: TRBJ1-1; CDR3nt: TGTGCCAGCAGCATCGCCAGGACAGGTATGAACACTGAAGCTTTCTTT; CDR3aa: CASSIARTGMNTEAFF
d_gene: TRBD1; abundance: .; v_gene: TRBV6-2/TRBV6-3; j_gene: TRBJ1-2; CDR3nt: TGTGCCAGCAGTTACGACAGGGGTAGAAGCAACACCTTC; CDR3aa: CASSYDRGRSNTF
d_gene: TRBD2; abundance: .; v_gene: TRBV30; j_gene: TRBJ2-1; CDR3nt: TGTGCCTGGAGTGTACTAGCGGGAGCCTACAATGAGCAGTTCTTC; CDR3aa: CAWSVLAGAYNEQFF
d_gene: TRBD1; abundance: .; v_gene: TRBV19; j_gene: TRBJ1-2; CDR3nt: TGTGCCAGCCAGATCCAGGGGGCGCGGGACTATGGCTACACCTTC; CDR3aa: CASQIQGARDYGYTF
d_gene: .; abundance: .; v_gene: TRBV27; j_gene: TRBJ2-2; CDR3nt: TGTGCCAGCAGTCTTCTATCGGGGGAGCTGTTTTTT; CDR3aa: CASSLLSGELFF
d_gene: TRBD1; abundance: .; v_gene: TRBV18; j_gene: TRBJ1-4; CDR3nt: TGTGCCAGCTCACCCGGGACAGGGGACGAAAAACTGTTTTTT; CDR3aa: CASSPGTGDEKLFF
d_gene: .; abundance: .; v_gene: TRBV27; j_gene: TRBJ1-5; CDR3nt: TGTGCCAGCAGGGCTTTAGGGAAGGGACTGATTGGGGATCAGCCCCAGCATTTT; CDR3aa: CASRALGKGLIGDQPQHF
d_gene: .; abundance: .; v_gene: TRBV4-1; j_gene: TRBJ1-2; CDR3nt: TGCGCCAGCTCCCGTGAATGGGAAACGGGGTATGGCTACACCTTC; CDR3aa: CASSREWETGYGYTF
d_gene: .; abundance: .; v_gene: TRBV7-2; j_gene: TRBJ2-7; CDR3nt: TGTGCCAGCAGCCTCCCCAGGCGAGCCTACGAGCAGTACTTC; CDR3aa: CASSLPRRAYEQYF
d_gene: TRBD1; abundance: .; v_gene: TRBV5-1; j_gene: TRBJ1-3; CDR3nt: TGCGCCAGCAGCCCGGGACCGGGACAGGAAAACACCATATATTTT; CDR3aa: CASSPGPGQENTIYF
d_gene: .; abundance: .; v_gene: TRBV7-2; j_gene: TRBJ2-7; CDR3nt: TGTGCCAGCAGGACCAGTGGGACAAACATCTACGAGCAGTACTTC; CDR3aa: CASRTSGTNIYEQYF
d_gene: .; abundance: .; v_gene: TRBV5-1; j_gene: TRBJ1-6; CDR3nt: TGCGCCAGCGTAGCGGGATCAGGTTCGGGGGATTCACCCCTCCACTTT; CDR3aa: CASVAGSGSGDSPLHF
d_gene: TRBD2; abundance: .; v_gene: TRBV5-4; j_gene: TRBJ2-5; CDR3nt: TGTGCCAGCAGTCTAGCGGATGTGGGAGGAAAGACCCAGTACTTC; CDR3aa: CASSLADVGGKTQYF
d_gene: .; abundance: .; v_gene: TRBV3-1/TRBV3-2; j_gene: TRBJ2-3; CDR3nt: TGTGCCAGCAGGAAAGGGACTCAAAGCACAGATACGCAGTATTTT; CDR3aa: CASRKGTQSTDTQYF
d_gene: TRBD1; abundance: once; v_gene: TRBV6-5; j_gene: TRBJ2-7; CDR3nt: TGTGCCAGCAGTTTTTCCGGGACAGGGCTCGAGCAGTACTTC; CDR3aa: CASSFSGTGLEQYF
d_gene: TRBD1; abundance: .; v_gene: TRBV19; j_gene: TRBJ1-5; CDR3nt: TGTGCCAGTAGTATTGGAGGGGGCCTGAGCAATCAGCCCCAGCATTTT; CDR3aa: CASSIGGGLSNQPQHF
d_gene: .; abundance: .; v_gene: TRBV6-2/TRBV6-3; j_gene: TRBJ2-7; CDR3nt: TGTGCCAGCAGTTACCGGGTCAGGGAACGGCACGAGCAGTACTTC; CDR3aa: CASSYRVRERHEQYF
d_gene: .; abundance: .; v_gene: TRBV5-5; j_gene: TRBJ2-1; CDR3nt: TGTGCCAGCAGCGGACAGGGACTATACAATGAGCAGTTCTTC; CDR3aa: CASSGQGLYNEQFF
d_gene: .; abundance: .; v_gene: TRBV4-3; j_gene: TRBJ1-3; CDR3nt: TGCGCCAGCAGCCAAGATGCGGCAGGGCCAGGAAACACCATATATTTT; CDR3aa: CASSQDAAGPGNTIYF
d_gene: .; abundance: .; v_gene: TRBV6-5; j_gene: TRBJ1-2; CDR3nt: TGTGCCAGCAGTTACCTAAGCGTGGAGGGCTACACCTTC; CDR3aa: CASSYLSVEGYTF
d_gene: .; abundance: .; v_gene: TRBV3-1/TRBV3-2; j_gene: TRBJ1-2; CDR3nt: TGTGCCAGCAGCCAAGGACTCCTCGGGGGCTACACCTTC; CDR3aa: CASSQGLLGGYTF
d_gene: .; abundance: .; v_gene: TRBV19; j_gene: TRBJ2-7; CDR3nt: TGTGCCAGTGGGGCCATAAGGGATAGCGAGCAGTACTTC; CDR3aa: CASGAIRDSEQYF
d_gene: .; abundance: .; v_gene: TRBV7-9; j_gene: TRBJ2-7; CDR3nt: TGTGCCAGCAGGTATCAGGGAAAGCGGGACGAGCAGTACTTC; CDR3aa: CASRYQGKRDEQYF
d_gene: .; abundance: .; v_gene: TRBV6-5; j_gene: TRBJ2-5; CDR3nt: TGTGCCAGCAGCGACAAGGGGGAGACCCAGTACTTC; CDR3aa: CASSDKGETQYF
d_gene: .; abundance: few; v_gene: TRBV30; j_gene: TRBJ2-2; CDR3nt: TGTGCCTGGAGTGATGAGATTTACACCGGGGAGCTGTTTTTT; CDR3aa: CAWSDEIYTGELFF
d_gene: TRBD1; abundance: .; v_gene: TRBV13; j_gene: TRBJ2-5; CDR3nt: TGTGCCAGCAGCGCCAGGGGGTTCCAAGAGACCCAGTACTTC; CDR3aa: CASSARGFQETQYF